Listed below are T cell receptor beta chains from one sample, sequenced in a study of T cell responses to AZD1222 COVID-19 vaccine. Here immunoSEQ multiplex PCR was the method, and the copy in TCRdb shows in-frame clones only, minus some. Among 130,000 or so clones, roughly 84% were seen once, and the ten largest hold roughly 12%. The material sequenced was peripheral blood, taken on day 0 of AZD1222 vaccination. These receptors came from an adult in good health. Each CDR3 is given without its conserved first and last residue. Each record gives: J gene, V gene, CDR3 protein.

j_call: TRBJ1-6; v_call: TRBV19; cdr3_aa: ASTTGQGRHSPLH
j_call: TRBJ2-7; v_call: TRBV6-2/TRBV6-3; cdr3_aa: ASSYELAVIYEQY
j_call: TRBJ1-1; v_call: TRBV5-6; cdr3_aa: ASSTSGAEAF
j_call: TRBJ2-7; v_call: TRBV6-5; cdr3_aa: ASSYRGGGDEQY
j_call: TRBJ2-1; v_call: TRBV13; cdr3_aa: ASSLGQGEYNEQF
j_call: TRBJ2-6; v_call: TRBV6-2/TRBV6-3; cdr3_aa: ASSYSGQALSGANVLT
j_call: TRBJ2-7; v_call: TRBV4-1; cdr3_aa: ASSREPSFGANSYEQY
j_call: TRBJ2-7; v_call: TRBV5-1; cdr3_aa: ASSLEYDEQY
j_call: TRBJ1-1; v_call: TRBV28; cdr3_aa: ASQAGQGPEAF
j_call: TRBJ2-2; v_call: TRBV6-4; cdr3_aa: ASSASPGTGELF
j_call: TRBJ1-1; v_call: TRBV19; cdr3_aa: ASSTQRHTEAF
j_call: TRBJ2-1; v_call: TRBV27; cdr3_aa: ATHTRAGHNEQF
j_call: TRBJ1-5; v_call: TRBV5-8; cdr3_aa: ASTAGHTNQPQH
j_call: TRBJ1-3; v_call: TRBV5-4; cdr3_aa: ASSSTGSPGNTIY
j_call: TRBJ2-1; v_call: TRBV9; cdr3_aa: ASSVDPSGAYNEQF
j_call: TRBJ1-1; v_call: TRBV30; cdr3_aa: AWSGWGTRNTEAF
j_call: TRBJ2-7; v_call: TRBV28; cdr3_aa: ASRVSRQGADEQY
j_call: TRBJ2-7; v_call: TRBV7-2; cdr3_aa: ASSFSWLDRYEQY
j_call: TRBJ2-5; v_call: TRBV5-1; cdr3_aa: ASSLAGKETQY
j_call: TRBJ2-2; v_call: TRBV28; cdr3_aa: ASSLGDWGRRITGELF
j_call: TRBJ2-7; v_call: TRBV27; cdr3_aa: ASSSSQHNYEQY
j_call: TRBJ1-2; v_call: TRBV9; cdr3_aa: ASSVGTGYGYT
j_call: TRBJ2-7; v_call: TRBV10-3; cdr3_aa: AIRDRGMNEQY
j_call: TRBJ2-7; v_call: TRBV3-1/TRBV3-2; cdr3_aa: ASSPTGSGRSYEQY
j_call: TRBJ1-1; v_call: TRBV6-1; cdr3_aa: ASSEGWIGAFNSNTEAF
j_call: TRBJ1-6; v_call: TRBV5-4; cdr3_aa: ASSLGDYNSPLH
j_call: TRBJ1-4; v_call: TRBV28; cdr3_aa: ASGGGINEKLF
j_call: TRBJ2-6; v_call: TRBV7-2; cdr3_aa: ASRGGGAGANVLT
j_call: TRBJ1-1; v_call: TRBV11-1; cdr3_aa: ASSLGRVNTEAF
j_call: TRBJ2-3; v_call: TRBV6-4; cdr3_aa: ASSDRAGGPDTQY
j_call: TRBJ1-2; v_call: TRBV28; cdr3_aa: ASSFSVNYGYT
j_call: TRBJ1-2; v_call: TRBV4-1; cdr3_aa: ASGTGRGGTNYGYT
j_call: TRBJ1-1; v_call: TRBV5-1; cdr3_aa: ASSPMGGTEAF
j_call: TRBJ1-5; v_call: TRBV10-1; cdr3_aa: ASSESVRRGVLRNQPQH
j_call: TRBJ1-5; v_call: TRBV19; cdr3_aa: ASSQSYSNQPQH
j_call: TRBJ2-2; v_call: TRBV24-1; cdr3_aa: ATSEFDGTINTGELF
j_call: TRBJ1-1; v_call: TRBV3-1/TRBV3-2; cdr3_aa: ASSQTGAIRGTEAF
j_call: TRBJ2-7; v_call: TRBV7-8; cdr3_aa: ASSPRLAGIPYEQY
j_call: TRBJ2-3; v_call: TRBV3-1/TRBV3-2; cdr3_aa: ASSLALAGGRGTDTQY
j_call: TRBJ2-7; v_call: TRBV20-1; cdr3_aa: SASRVQGISYEQY
j_call: TRBJ2-2; v_call: TRBV12-3/TRBV12-4; cdr3_aa: ASSSQLTGELF
j_call: TRBJ1-2; v_call: TRBV28; cdr3_aa: ASRGTDRVYGYT
j_call: TRBJ1-1; v_call: TRBV28; cdr3_aa: ASSYQTFVHGREEDTEAF
j_call: TRBJ2-3; v_call: TRBV2; cdr3_aa: ASSGADDTDTQY
j_call: TRBJ1-2; v_call: TRBV10-3; cdr3_aa: AISESVAGPNYGYT
j_call: TRBJ1-1; v_call: TRBV18; cdr3_aa: ASSPPSQTEAF
j_call: TRBJ1-6; v_call: TRBV5-3; cdr3_aa: ARSSGGNSPLH
j_call: TRBJ2-7; v_call: TRBV5-1; cdr3_aa: ASSPDANLYEQY
j_call: TRBJ2-3; v_call: TRBV18; cdr3_aa: ASSPKSGAGGGVDTQY
j_call: TRBJ2-7; v_call: TRBV19; cdr3_aa: ASKPRGGYEQY
j_call: TRBJ2-3; v_call: TRBV24-1; cdr3_aa: ATSGPSNRGFTDTQY
j_call: TRBJ1-5; v_call: TRBV2; cdr3_aa: ASRGIRGSNQPQH
j_call: TRBJ2-5; v_call: TRBV5-1; cdr3_aa: ASSLGGIRQETQY